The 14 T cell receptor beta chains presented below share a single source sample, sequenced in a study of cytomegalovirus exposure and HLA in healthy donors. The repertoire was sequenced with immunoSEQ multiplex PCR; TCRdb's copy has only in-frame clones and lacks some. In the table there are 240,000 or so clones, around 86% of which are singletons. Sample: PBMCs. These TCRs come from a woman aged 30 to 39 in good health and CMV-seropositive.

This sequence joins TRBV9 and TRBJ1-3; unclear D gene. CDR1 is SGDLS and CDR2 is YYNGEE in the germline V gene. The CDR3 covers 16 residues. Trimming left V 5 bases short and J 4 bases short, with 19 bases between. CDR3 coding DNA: TGTGCCAGCAGTTATAGAGGCGGGCTAGGGGGAAACACCATATATTTT. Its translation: CASSYRGGLGGNTIYF.

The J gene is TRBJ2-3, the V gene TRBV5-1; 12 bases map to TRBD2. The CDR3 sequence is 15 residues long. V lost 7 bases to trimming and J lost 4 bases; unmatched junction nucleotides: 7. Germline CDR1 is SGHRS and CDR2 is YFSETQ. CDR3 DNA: TGCGCCAGCTCCCAGACTAGCGGGAGCTCAGATACGCAGTATTTT. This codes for CASSQTSGSSDTQYF.

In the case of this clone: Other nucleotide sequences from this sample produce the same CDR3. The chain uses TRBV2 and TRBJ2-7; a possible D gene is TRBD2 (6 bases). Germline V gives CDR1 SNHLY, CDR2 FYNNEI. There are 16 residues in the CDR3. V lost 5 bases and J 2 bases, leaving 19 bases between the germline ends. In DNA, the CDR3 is TGTGCCAGCAGTCACTCCCTCAGCGGGTCCACCTACGAGCAGTACTTC. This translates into CASSHSLSGSTYEQYF.

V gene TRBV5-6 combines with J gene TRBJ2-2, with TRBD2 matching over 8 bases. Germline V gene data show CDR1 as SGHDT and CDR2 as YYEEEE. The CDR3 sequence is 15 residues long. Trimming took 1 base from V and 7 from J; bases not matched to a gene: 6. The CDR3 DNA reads TGTGCCAGCAGCTTGTCCGGGAGGGCCATCGGGGAGCTGTTTTTT. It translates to CASSLSGRAIGELFF. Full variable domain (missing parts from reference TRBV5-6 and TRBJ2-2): DAGVTQSPTHLIKTRGQQVTLRCSPKSGHDTVSWYQQALGQGPQFIFQYYEEEERQRGNFPDRFSGHQFPNYSSELNVNALLLGDSALYLCASSLSGRAIGELFFGEGSRLTVL.

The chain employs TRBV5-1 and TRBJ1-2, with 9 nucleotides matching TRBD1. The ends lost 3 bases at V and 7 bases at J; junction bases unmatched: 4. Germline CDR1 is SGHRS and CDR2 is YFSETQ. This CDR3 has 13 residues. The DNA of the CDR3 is TGCGCCAGCAGCTCACAGGGGGCAGGTGGCTACACCTTC. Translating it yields CASSSQGAGGYTF.

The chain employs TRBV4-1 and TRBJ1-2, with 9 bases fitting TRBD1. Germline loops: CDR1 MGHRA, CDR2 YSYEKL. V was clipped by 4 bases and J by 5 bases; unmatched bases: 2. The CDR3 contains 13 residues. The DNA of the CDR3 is TGCGCCAGCAGCCTGGGACAGGGATATGGCTACACCTTC. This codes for CASSLGQGYGYTF.

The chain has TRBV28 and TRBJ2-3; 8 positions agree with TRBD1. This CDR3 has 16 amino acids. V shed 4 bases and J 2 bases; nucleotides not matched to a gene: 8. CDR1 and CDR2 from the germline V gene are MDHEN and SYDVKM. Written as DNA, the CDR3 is TGTGCCAGCAGTTCTCGGACAGGGCGCTTCACAGATACGCAGTATTTT. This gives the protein CASSSRTGRFTDTQYF.

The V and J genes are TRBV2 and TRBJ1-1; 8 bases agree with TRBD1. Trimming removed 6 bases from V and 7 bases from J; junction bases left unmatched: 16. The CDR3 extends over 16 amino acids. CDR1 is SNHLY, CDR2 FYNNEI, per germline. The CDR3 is CASRIAKGQAGDEAFF. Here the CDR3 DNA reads TGTGCCAGCAGAATAGCCAAGGGACAGGCGGGGGATGAAGCTTTCTTT.

The CDR3 protein is CASSLGLAGRVGDETQYF. The CDR3 region has the DNA TGCGCCAGCAGCTTGGGGCTAGCGGGACGTGTGGGTGATGAGACCCAGTACTTC. J is TRBJ2-5 and V is TRBV5-1, with 9 bases that match TRBD2. CDR1 and CDR2 (germline): SGHRS, YFSETQ. The CDR3 extends over 18 amino acids. Trimming at V came to 0 bases and at J to 5 bases, leaving 14 bases not matched to a gene.

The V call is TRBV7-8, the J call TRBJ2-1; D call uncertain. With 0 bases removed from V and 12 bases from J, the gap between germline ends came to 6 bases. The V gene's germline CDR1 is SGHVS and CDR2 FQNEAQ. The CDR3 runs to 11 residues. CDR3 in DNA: TGTGCCAGCAGCTTAGCAACGCGGCAGTTCTTC. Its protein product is CASSLATRQFF. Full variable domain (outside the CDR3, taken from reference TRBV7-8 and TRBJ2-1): GAGVSQSPRYKVAKRGQDVALRCDPISGHVSLFWYQQALGQGPEFLTYFQNEAQLDKSGLPSDRFFAERPEGSVSTLKIQRTQQEDSAVYLCASSLATRQFFGPGTRLTVL.

The CDR3 DNA follows: TGTGCCAGCAGTCCCACGACTAGCGGGAGATCCGAGCAGTACTTC. Translated: CASSPTTSGRSEQYF. The rearrangement joins TRBV27 to TRBJ2-7; 12 positions agree with TRBD2. The germline CDR1 and CDR2 sequences are MNHEY and SMNVEV (reference sequence). The CDR3 has 15 residues. V gave up 5 bases and J gave up 6 bases; unmatched junction bases: 8.

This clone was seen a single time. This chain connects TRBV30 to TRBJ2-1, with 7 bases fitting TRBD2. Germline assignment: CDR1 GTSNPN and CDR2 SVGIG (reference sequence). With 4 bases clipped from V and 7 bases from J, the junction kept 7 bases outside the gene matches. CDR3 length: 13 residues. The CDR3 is CAWKGEGGNEQFF. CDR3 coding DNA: TGTGCCTGGAAAGGGGAGGGAGGGAATGAGCAGTTCTTC.

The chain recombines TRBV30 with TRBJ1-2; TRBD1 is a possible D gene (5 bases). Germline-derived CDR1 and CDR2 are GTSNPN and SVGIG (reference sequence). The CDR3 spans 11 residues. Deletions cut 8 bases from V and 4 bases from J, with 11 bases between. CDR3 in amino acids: CALGPLYGYTF. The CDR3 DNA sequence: TGTGCCCTGGGGCCCCTCTATGGCTACACCTTC.

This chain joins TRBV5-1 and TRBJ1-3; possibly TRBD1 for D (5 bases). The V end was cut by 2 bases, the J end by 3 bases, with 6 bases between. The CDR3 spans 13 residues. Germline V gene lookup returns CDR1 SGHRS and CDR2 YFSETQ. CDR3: CASSFDSGNTIYF. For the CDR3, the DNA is TGCGCCAGCAGCTTCGACAGTGGAAACACCATATATTTT. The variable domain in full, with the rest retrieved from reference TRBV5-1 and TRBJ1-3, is KAGVTQTPRYLIKTRGQQVTLSCSPISGHRSVSWYQQTPGQGLQFLFEYFSETQRNKGNFPGRFSGRQFSNSRSEMNVSTLELGDSALYLCASSFDSGNTIYFGEGSWLTVV.